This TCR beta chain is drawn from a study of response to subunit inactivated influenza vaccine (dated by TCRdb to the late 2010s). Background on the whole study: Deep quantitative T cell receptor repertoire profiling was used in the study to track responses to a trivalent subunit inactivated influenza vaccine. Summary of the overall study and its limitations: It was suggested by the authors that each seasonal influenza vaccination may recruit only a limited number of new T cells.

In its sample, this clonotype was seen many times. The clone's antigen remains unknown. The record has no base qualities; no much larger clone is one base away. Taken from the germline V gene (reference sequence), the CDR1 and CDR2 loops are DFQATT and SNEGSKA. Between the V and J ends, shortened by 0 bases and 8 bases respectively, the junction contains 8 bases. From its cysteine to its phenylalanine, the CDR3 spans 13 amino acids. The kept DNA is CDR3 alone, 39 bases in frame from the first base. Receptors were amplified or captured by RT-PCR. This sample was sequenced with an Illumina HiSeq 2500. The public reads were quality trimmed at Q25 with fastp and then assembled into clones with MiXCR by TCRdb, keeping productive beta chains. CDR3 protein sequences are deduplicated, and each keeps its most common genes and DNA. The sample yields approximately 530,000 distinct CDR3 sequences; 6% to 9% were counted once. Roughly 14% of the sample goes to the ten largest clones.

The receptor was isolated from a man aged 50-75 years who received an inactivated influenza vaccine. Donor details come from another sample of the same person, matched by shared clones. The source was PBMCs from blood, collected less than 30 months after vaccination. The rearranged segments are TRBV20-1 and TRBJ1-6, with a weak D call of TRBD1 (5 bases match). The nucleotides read TGCAGTGCTAGAGATATGGGGGATTCACCCCTCCACTTT. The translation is CSARDMGDSPLHF.